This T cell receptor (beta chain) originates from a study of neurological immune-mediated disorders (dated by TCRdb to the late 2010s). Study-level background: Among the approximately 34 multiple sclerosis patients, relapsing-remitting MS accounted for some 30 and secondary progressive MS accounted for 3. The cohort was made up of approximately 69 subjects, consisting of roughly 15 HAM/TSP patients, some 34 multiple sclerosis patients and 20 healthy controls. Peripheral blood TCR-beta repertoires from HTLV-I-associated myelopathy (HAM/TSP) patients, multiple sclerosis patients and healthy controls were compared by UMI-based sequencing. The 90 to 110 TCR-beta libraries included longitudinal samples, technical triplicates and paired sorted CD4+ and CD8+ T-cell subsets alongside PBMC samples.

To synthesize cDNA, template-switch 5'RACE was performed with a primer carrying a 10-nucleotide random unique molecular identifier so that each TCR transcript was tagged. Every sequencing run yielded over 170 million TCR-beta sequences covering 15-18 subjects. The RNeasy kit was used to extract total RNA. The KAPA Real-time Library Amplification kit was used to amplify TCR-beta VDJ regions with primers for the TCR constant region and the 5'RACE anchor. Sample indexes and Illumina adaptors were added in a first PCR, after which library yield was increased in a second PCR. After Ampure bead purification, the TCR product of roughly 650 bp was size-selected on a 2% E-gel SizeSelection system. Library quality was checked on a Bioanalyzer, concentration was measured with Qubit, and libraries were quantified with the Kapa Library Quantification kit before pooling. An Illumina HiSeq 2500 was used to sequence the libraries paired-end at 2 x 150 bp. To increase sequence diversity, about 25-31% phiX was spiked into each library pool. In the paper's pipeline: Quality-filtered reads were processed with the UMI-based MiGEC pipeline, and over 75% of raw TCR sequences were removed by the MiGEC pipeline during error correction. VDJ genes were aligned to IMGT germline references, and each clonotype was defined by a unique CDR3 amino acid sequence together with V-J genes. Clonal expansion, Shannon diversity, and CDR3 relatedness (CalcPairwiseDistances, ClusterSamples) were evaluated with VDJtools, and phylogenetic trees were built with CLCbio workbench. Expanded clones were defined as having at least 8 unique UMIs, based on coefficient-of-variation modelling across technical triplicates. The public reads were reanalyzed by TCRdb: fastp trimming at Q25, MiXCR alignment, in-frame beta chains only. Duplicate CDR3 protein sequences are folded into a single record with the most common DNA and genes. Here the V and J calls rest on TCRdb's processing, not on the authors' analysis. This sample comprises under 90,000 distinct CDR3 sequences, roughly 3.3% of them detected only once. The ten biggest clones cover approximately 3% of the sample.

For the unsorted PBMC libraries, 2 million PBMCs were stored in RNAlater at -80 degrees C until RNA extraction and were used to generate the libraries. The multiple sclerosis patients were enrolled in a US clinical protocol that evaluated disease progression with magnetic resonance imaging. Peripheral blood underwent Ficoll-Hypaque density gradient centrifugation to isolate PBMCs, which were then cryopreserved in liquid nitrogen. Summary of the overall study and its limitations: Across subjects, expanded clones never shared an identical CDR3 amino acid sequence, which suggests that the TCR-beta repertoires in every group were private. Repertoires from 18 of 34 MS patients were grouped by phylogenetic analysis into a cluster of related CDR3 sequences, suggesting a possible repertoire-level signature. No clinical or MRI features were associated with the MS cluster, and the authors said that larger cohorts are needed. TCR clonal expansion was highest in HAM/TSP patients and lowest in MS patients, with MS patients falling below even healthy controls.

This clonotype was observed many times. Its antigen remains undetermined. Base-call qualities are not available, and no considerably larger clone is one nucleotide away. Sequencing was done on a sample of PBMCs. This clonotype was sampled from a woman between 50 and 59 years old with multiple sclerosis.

The DNA sequence follows: TGTGCCACCAGCAGAGATCCGCCTGGGGGACAGGGGTCCTACGAGCAGTACTTC. Translated, this gives CATSRDPPGGQGSYEQYF. The chain is encoded by TRBV15 joined to TRBJ2-7, with TRBD1 identical over 10 junction bases. Germline trimming: 0 bases from V, 1 base from J; junction bases outside gene matches: 9. From cysteine to phenylalanine, the CDR3 is 18 amino acids long. Solely the CDR3 DNA is kept, with 54 bases framed from the first base. Per the germline V gene (reference sequence), LNHNV is the CDR1 and YYDKDF is the CDR2. Supplemented by the reference TRBV15 and TRBJ2-7 proteins around the CDR3, the complete variable domain is DAMVIQNPRYQVTQFGKPVTLSCSQTLNHNVMYWYQQKSSQAPKLLFHYYDKDFNNEADTPDNFQSRRPNTSFCFLDIRSPGLGDTAMYLCATSRDPPGGQGSYEQYFGPGTRLTVT.